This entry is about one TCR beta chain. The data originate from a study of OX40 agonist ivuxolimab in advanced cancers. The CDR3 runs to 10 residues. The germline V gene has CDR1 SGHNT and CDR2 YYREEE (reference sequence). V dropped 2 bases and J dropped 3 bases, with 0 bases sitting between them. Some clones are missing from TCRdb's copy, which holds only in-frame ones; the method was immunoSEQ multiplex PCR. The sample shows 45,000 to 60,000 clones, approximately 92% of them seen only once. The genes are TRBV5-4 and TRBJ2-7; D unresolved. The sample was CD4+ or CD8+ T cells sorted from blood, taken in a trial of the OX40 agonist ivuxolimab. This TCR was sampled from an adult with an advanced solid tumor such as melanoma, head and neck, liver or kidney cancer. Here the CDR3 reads CASSFYEQYF. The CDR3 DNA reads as TGTGCCAGCAGCTTCTACGAGCAGTACTTC.